The table lists the clone carrying this T cell receptor (beta chain) with a count of one. The data stem from a study of blood T cell repertoires in COVID-19. Study in general: Researchers got acute and convalescent COVID-19 samples from the United States, Italy and Spain. T cells, B-cell-depleted T cells, or PBMCs supplied cDNA or gDNA.

In the authors' methods: Quantification of nucleated cells was approximated via reference gene primer amplification. Measured with immunoSEQ multiplex PCR; TCRdb has only the in-frame clones, and not every one. That table supplies the V and J calls and clone size; D and trimming were determined from the DNA. The sample consists of 250,000 to 300,000 clones, around 88% of them appearing once. J gave up 3 bases and V 6 bases, and 5 bases lay outside the gene matches. Germline-derived CDR1 and CDR2 are LNHDA and SQIVND (reference sequence). The CDR3 extends over 16 amino acids. Sequencing was performed on peripheral blood. The receptor was isolated from a man aged 35-49 years with acute or convalescent COVID-19. This chain links TRBV19 with TRBJ1-6; 10 bases match TRBD1. This chain's CDR3 is CASSDRDRGYNSPLHF. In DNA form, the CDR3 reads TGTGCCAGTAGCGACCGGGACAGGGGCTATAATTCACCCCTCCACTTT. The full variable domain, with the rest looked up from reference TRBV19 and TRBJ1-6, is DGGITQSPKYLFRKEGQNVTLSCEQNLNHDAMYWYRQDPGQGLRLIYYSQIVNDFQKGDIAEGYSVSREKKESFPLTVTSAQKNPTAFYLCASSDRDRGYNSPLHFGNGTRLTVT.